This is a list of T cell receptor beta chains from one sample in a study of vaccination effects on CD4 cells after COVID-19. Clones were read by immunoSEQ multiplex PCR, and TCRdb kept only the in-frame ones, dropping some. The sample has about 54,000 clones, roughly 80% seen once; the top ten hold 2.4%. These receptors have no identified antigens. The sample here was CD4+ T cells from PBMCs cultured with HCoV-229E spike peptides, taken before COVID-19 vaccination. The receptors derive from a human donor who received a COVID-19 vaccine. Each CDR3 is given with its conserved first and last residue. Each record gives: CDR3 DNA, CDR3 protein, V gene, clone size, D gene, J gene. The D gene is left open where the match is weak. Expanded clones are given a class, and other clones once, few, many or no size at all.

TGTGCCAGCAGCTTAGAGGGCCTTGATACGCAGTATTTT | CASSLEGLDTQYF | TRBV7-8 | few | NA | TRBJ2-3
TGTGCCAGCAGGACACCTAACTATGGCTACACCTTC | CASRTPNYGYTF | TRBV3-1/TRBV3-2 | NA | NA | TRBJ1-2
TGTGCCAGCAGCCAAGACCAGGCGGGGACCCAGTACTTC | CASSQDQAGTQYF | TRBV4-2 | NA | NA | TRBJ2-5
TGTGCCAGCAGCTTGGGGGGGAGGAACACTGAAGCTTTCTTT | CASSLGGRNTEAFF | TRBV5-6 | NA | NA | TRBJ1-1
TGCGCCAGCAGCCCTGGACAGGGAGGGGACACTGAAGCTTTCTTT | CASSPGQGGDTEAFF | TRBV5-1 | NA | TRBD1 | TRBJ1-1
TGTGCCAGCAGCGTAAGGGGTTCTCAGGACACTGAAGCTTTCTTT | CASSVRGSQDTEAFF | TRBV9 | NA | NA | TRBJ1-1
TGTGCCAGCACAGAGACAGGGCCGAACACTGAAGCTTTCTTT | CASTETGPNTEAFF | TRBV3-1/TRBV3-2 | NA | TRBD1 | TRBJ1-1
TGCGCCAGCAGCGCTAGCAAAGGGGAGACCCAGTACTTC | CASSASKGETQYF | TRBV5-1 | once | NA | TRBJ2-5
TGTGCCAGCAGCCCCCGGTGGGGCGGGGGGGGCAGTGAGCAGTTCTTC | CASSPRWGGGGSEQFF | TRBV7-2 | NA | TRBD2 | TRBJ2-1
TGTGCCAGCAAACCGGGGGGTAATGAAAAACTGTTTTTT | CASKPGGNEKLFF | TRBV7-2 | NA | NA | TRBJ1-4
TGCAGCGTTCGAGGGGGATTCGAGACCCAGTACTTC | CSVRGGFETQYF | TRBV29-1 | NA | NA | TRBJ2-5
TGTGCCAGTAGTGCCACTGGCGGGACAGGGGTTAATTCACCCCTCCACTTT | CASSATGGTGVNSPLHF | TRBV19 | NA | TRBD1 | TRBJ1-6
TGTGCCAGCTCCCAGGGACAGGGCCCCACCTATGGCTACACCTTC | CASSQGQGPTYGYTF | TRBV18 | NA | TRBD1 | TRBJ1-2
TGTGCCAGCACCCGGGACCCTATCTATGGCTACACCTTC | CASTRDPIYGYTF | TRBV27 | NA | NA | TRBJ1-2
TGCGCCAGCAGCTTGGCGGGCTCAGATACGCAGTATTTT | CASSLAGSDTQYF | TRBV5-1 | NA | NA | TRBJ2-3
TGTGCCAGCAGCGACCAGACAGAGACCCAGTACTTC | CASSDQTETQYF | TRBV12-3/TRBV12-4 | NA | NA | TRBJ2-5
TGCGCCAGCAGCTTGGATCAAGGGGCCCCGAATGAAAAACTGTTTTTT | CASSLDQGAPNEKLFF | TRBV5-1 | NA | NA | TRBJ1-4
TGTGCCAGTAGTACGCCCGGGACCAGACTGAACACCGGGGAGCTGTTTTTT | CASSTPGTRLNTGELFF | TRBV19 | NA | NA | TRBJ2-2
TGTGCCAGCAGTTTAGTGGAGAAGACCCAGTACTTC | CASSLVEKTQYF | TRBV12-3/TRBV12-4 | NA | NA | TRBJ2-5
TGTGCCTGGAGTATATCAGGGAAAAGTCAGCCCCAGCATTTT | CAWSISGKSQPQHF | TRBV30 | NA | NA | TRBJ1-5
TGTGCCAGCAGTAGGGACCGCAGGGCTACCGGGGAGCTGTTTTTT | CASSRDRRATGELFF | TRBV27 | NA | NA | TRBJ2-2
TGTGCCAGCAGCCTACAAAGACCCGGACAGGGCACAGATACGCAGTATTTT | CASSLQRPGQGTDTQYF | TRBV3-1/TRBV3-2 | NA | TRBD1 | TRBJ2-3
TGCAGCGCGCATCGACCTTATCCGAACACCGGGGAGCTGTTTTTT | CSAHRPYPNTGELFF | TRBV29-1 | NA | NA | TRBJ2-2
TGTGCCAGCAGCTCGGGTGGGGGACTCTGGGAGACCCAGTACTTC | CASSSGGGLWETQYF | TRBV7-3 | NA | NA | TRBJ2-5
TGTGCCAACAAAGTTGGTGGGGCCAACGTCCTGACTTTC | CANKVGGANVLTF | TRBV12-3/TRBV12-4 | once | NA | TRBJ2-6
TGTGCCACCAGTGATTTTCCGGGACAGAGCACAGATACGCAGTATTTT | CATSDFPGQSTDTQYF | TRBV24-1 | NA | TRBD1 | TRBJ2-3
TGTGCCAGTAGTAAACCTAGGGGACAGGTGAACACTGAAGCTTTCTTT | CASSKPRGQVNTEAFF | TRBV19 | NA | TRBD1 | TRBJ1-1
TGTGCCTGGAGTCGACAGTTTGAAGCTTTCTTT | CAWSRQFEAFF | TRBV30 | NA | NA | TRBJ1-1
TGTGCCAGCAGTTTAACAACTAATGAAAAACTGTTTTTT | CASSLTTNEKLFF | TRBV28 | NA | NA | TRBJ1-4
TGCGCCAGCAGCTTGGTGCCGGGAGTCAACTATGGCTACACCTTC | CASSLVPGVNYGYTF | TRBV5-1 | NA | NA | TRBJ1-2
TGTGCCAGCAGCTCGACAATTCTCACTGAAGCTTTCTTT | CASSSTILTEAFF | TRBV7-3 | NA | NA | TRBJ1-1
TGTGCCAGCAGCCAAGGAGGGGCTGGCATAGCGGCTTTCTTT | CASSQGGAGIAAFF | TRBV3-1/TRBV3-2 | NA | NA | TRBJ1-1
TGTGCCAGCAGTGAGATAAAGGGAGCGGGAGGCTACACCTTC | CASSEIKGAGGYTF | TRBV2 | NA | NA | TRBJ1-2
TGTGCCAGCAGGACAGGGGGCTATGGCTACACCTTC | CASRTGGYGYTF | TRBV3-1/TRBV3-2 | NA | TRBD1 | TRBJ1-2
TGCGCCAGCTCACTGAGAGGGGTGAACACTGAAGCTTTCTTT | CASSLRGVNTEAFF | TRBV5-1 | NA | NA | TRBJ1-1
TGTGCCAGCAGCTCCAGACTCGAGCACCAAGAGACCCAGTACTTC | CASSSRLEHQETQYF | TRBV7-2 | NA | NA | TRBJ2-5
TGTGCCAGCAGCTTAACGGCAGGGTCCACCATATATTTT | CASSLTAGSTIYF | TRBV7-3 | once | NA | TRBJ1-3
TGTGCCAGCAGTTTCCAGGGGATAGGCTATGGCTACACCTTC | CASSFQGIGYGYTF | TRBV27 | NA | NA | TRBJ1-2
TGTGCCACCAGCAGAGATTTTGGATCGGGCAATGAGCAGTTCTTC | CATSRDFGSGNEQFF | TRBV15 | NA | NA | TRBJ2-1
TGTGCCTGGAGTGTATCGGAGACCCAGTACTTC | CAWSVSETQYF | TRBV30 | NA | NA | TRBJ2-5
TGTGCCAGCAGCTTGTGGTTAGAGACCCAGTACTTC | CASSLWLETQYF | TRBV7-8 | NA | NA | TRBJ2-5
TGCGCCAGCACCGTAACCGGGACACGAGGGAGCACCGGGGAGCTGTTTTTT | CASTVTGTRGSTGELFF | TRBV5-1 | NA | NA | TRBJ2-2
TGTGCCAGCAGTAGGCCCGGAACTTTCTCTGGAAACACCATATATTTT | CASSRPGTFSGNTIYF | TRBV7-9 | NA | NA | TRBJ1-3
TGTGCCAGCAGCCCCGGACAGGAGAACACCGGGGAGCTGTTTTTT | CASSPGQENTGELFF | TRBV7-8 | NA | TRBD1 | TRBJ2-2
TGTGCCAGCAGCCTGTTGGGACCGTCGAACTATGGCTACACCTTC | CASSLLGPSNYGYTF | TRBV7-9 | NA | NA | TRBJ1-2
TGCGCCAGCAGCGAACTCATCACGGGGGCATATGATACGCAGTATTTT | CASSELITGAYDTQYF | TRBV5-1 | NA | NA | TRBJ2-3
TGTGCCAGCAGCCCCTTGGGGGCTGGAAACACCATATATTTT | CASSPLGAGNTIYF | TRBV11-2 | NA | NA | TRBJ1-3
TGTGCCAGCTCTACCGAGGGACAGGGTATCACCGGGGAGCTGTTTTTT | CASSTEGQGITGELFF | TRBV6-4 | NA | TRBD1 | TRBJ2-2
TGTGCCAGCAGCTTTAAGAGCGGGGGGGCGGACGAGACCCAGTACTTC | CASSFKSGGADETQYF | TRBV7-2 | NA | TRBD2 | TRBJ2-5